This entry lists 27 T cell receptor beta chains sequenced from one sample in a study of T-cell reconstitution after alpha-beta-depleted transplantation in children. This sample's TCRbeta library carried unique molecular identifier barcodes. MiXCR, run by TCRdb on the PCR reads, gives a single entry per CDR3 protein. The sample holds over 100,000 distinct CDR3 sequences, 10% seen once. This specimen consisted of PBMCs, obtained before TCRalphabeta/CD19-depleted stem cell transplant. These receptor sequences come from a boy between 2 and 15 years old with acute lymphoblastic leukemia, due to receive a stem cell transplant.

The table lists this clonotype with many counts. For the CDR3, the DNA is TGTGCCAGCAGCTTAGGTCTAGCGGCTTACAATGAGCAGTTCTTC. Protein sequence: CASSLGLAAYNEQFF. V gene TRBV7-8 combines with J gene TRBJ2-1, with TRBD2 identical over 7 bases. The V gene end was trimmed by 1 base and the J gene end by 4 bases; junction bases not matched to a gene: 4. Looked up from germline, CDR1 is SGHVS and CDR2 is FQNEAQ. CDR3 length equals 15 residues.

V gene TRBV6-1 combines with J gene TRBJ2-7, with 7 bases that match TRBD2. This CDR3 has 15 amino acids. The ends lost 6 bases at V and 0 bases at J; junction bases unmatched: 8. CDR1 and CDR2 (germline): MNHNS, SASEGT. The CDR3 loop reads CASRLASRSSYEQYF. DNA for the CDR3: TGTGCCAGCAGACTAGCGTCGAGGAGCTCCTACGAGCAGTACTTC.

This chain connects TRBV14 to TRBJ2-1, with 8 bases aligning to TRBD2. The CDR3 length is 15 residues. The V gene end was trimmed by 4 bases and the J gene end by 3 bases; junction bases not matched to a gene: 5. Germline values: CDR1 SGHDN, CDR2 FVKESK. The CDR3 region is CASSLRLASYNEQFF. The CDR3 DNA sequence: TGTGCCAGCAGCCTTAGACTAGCGAGCTACAATGAGCAGTTCTTC.

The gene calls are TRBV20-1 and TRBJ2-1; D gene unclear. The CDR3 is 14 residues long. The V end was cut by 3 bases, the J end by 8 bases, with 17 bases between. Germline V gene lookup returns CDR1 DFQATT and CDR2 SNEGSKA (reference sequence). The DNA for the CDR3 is TGCAGTGCTAGTCACGCCGCGGTAGTGTATGAGCAGTTCTTC. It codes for CSASHAAVVYEQFF.

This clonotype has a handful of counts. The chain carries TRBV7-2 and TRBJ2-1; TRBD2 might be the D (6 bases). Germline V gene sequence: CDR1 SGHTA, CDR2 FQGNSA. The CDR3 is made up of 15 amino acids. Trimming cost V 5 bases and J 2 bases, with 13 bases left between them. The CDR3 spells CASSPATGAYNEQFF. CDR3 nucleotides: TGTGCCAGCAGCCCAGCCACGGGGGCCTACAATGAGCAGTTCTTC.

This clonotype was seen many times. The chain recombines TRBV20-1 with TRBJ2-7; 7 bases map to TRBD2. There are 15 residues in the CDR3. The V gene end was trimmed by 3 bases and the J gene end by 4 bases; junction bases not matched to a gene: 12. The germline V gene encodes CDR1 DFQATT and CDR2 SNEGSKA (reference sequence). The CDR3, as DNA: TGCAGTGCTAGGGGGGGGACTCCAAGGGGATACGAGCAGTACTTC. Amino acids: CSARGGTPRGYEQYF.

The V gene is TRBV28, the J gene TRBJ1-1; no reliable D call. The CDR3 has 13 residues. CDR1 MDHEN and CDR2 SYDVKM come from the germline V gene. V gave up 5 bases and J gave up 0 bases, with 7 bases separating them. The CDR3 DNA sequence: TGTGCCAGCAGTAAGGTAGTGAACACTGAAGCTTTCTTT. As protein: CASSKVVNTEAFF.

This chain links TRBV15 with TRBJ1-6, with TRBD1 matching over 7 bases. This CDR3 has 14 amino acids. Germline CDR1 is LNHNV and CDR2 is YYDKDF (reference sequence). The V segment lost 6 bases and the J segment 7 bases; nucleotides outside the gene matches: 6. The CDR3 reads CATSPDRKNSPLHF. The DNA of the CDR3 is TGTGCCACCAGTCCGGACAGGAAGAATTCACCCCTCCACTTT.

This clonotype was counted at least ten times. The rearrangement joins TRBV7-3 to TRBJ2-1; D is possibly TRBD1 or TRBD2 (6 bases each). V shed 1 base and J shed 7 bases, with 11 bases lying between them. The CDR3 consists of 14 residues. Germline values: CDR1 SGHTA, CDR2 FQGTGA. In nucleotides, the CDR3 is TGTGCCAGCAGCTTAAGTGGGGGGCTGAATGAGCAGTTCTTC. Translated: CASSLSGGLNEQFF.

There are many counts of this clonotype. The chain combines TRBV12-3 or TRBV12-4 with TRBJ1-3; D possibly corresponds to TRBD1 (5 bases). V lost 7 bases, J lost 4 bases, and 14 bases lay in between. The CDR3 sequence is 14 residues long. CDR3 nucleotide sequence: TGTGCCAGCACCCCGGGGGGATACGGAAACACCATATATTTT. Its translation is CASTPGGYGNTIYF.

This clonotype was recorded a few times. The CDR3 region is CASSLKTGGGRFYNEQFF. The CDR3 region has the DNA TGTGCCAGCAGTTTAAAGACAGGGGGCGGAAGATTCTACAATGAGCAGTTCTTC. The chain has TRBV6-5 and TRBJ2-1, with TRBD1 matching 10 bases. This CDR3 is 18 amino acids long. Germline V CDR1 and CDR2: MNHEY, SVGAGI. V dropped 4 bases and J dropped 3; count of bases not matched to a gene: 12.

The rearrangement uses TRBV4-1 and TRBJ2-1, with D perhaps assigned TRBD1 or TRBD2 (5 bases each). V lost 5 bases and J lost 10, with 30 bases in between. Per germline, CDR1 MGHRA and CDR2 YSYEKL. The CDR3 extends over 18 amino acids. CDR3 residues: CASSVRRKAGTASVEQFF. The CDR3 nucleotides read TGCGCCAGCAGCGTCCGACGAAAGGCCGGGACCGCGTCAGTCGAGCAGTTCTTC.

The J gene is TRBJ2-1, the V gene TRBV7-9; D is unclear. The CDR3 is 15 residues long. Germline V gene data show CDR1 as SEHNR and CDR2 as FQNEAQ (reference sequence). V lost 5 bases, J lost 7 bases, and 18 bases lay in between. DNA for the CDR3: TGTGCCAGCAGCCAAGACCCGAGATCAGTGAATGAGCAGTTCTTC. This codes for CASSQDPRSVNEQFF.

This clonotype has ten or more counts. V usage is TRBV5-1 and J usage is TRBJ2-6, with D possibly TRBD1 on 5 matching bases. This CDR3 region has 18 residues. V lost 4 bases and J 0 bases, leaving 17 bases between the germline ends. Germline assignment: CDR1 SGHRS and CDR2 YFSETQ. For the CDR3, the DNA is TGCGCCAGCAGCCCTGGCGGAACAGGTCTCTCTGGGGCCAACGTCCTGACTTTC. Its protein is CASSPGGTGLSGANVLTF.

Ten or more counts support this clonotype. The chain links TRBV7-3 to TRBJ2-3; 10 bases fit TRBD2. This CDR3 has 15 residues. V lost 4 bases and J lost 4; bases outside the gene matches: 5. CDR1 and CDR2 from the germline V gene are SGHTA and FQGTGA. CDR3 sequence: CASSSTSGLADTQYF. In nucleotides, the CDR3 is TGTGCCAGCAGCTCGACTAGCGGGCTGGCAGATACGCAGTATTTT.

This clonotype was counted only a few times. The CDR3 protein is CASSPSVGREYRTDTQYF. Written as DNA, the CDR3 is TGTGCCAGCTCACCTTCCGTTGGGCGGGAGTATAGAACAGATACGCAGTATTTT. V gene TRBV18 combines with J gene TRBJ2-3, with 7 bases lining up with TRBD2. V trimming: 3 bases; J trimming: 3 bases; junction bases outside the gene matches: 15. Germline-derived CDR1 and CDR2 are KGHSH and LQKENI. The CDR3 is 18 residues long.

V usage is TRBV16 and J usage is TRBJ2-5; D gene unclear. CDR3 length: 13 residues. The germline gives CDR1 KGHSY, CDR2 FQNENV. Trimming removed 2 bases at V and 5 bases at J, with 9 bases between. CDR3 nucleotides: TGTGCCAGCAGCCAAGGCCGGCTGGAGACCCAGTACTTC. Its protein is CASSQGRLETQYF.

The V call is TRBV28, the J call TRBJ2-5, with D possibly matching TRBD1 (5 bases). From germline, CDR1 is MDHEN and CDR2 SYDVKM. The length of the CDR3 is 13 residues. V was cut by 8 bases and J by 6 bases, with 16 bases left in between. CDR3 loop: CASQHRFPKTQYF. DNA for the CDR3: TGTGCCAGCCAGCACAGGTTTCCTAAGACCCAGTACTTC.

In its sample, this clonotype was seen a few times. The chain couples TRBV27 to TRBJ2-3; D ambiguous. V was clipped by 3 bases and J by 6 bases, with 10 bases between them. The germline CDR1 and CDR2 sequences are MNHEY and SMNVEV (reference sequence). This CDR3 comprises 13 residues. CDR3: CASSFRETDTQYF. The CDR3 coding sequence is TGTGCCAGCAGTTTTCGAGAGACGGATACGCAGTATTTT.

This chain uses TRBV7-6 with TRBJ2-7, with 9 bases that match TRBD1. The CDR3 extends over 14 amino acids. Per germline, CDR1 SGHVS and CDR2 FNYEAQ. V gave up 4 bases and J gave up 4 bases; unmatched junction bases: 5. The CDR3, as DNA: TGTGCCAGCAGCTACAGGGACAGGGAATACGAGCAGTACTTC. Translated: CASSYRDREYEQYF.

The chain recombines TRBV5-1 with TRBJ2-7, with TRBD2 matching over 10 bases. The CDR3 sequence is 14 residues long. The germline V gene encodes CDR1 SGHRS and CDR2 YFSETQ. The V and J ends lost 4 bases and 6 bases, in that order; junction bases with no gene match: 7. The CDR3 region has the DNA TGCGCCAGCAGCCCCGGGGTAGCGGGAGGCGAGCAGTACTTC. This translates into CASSPGVAGGEQYF.

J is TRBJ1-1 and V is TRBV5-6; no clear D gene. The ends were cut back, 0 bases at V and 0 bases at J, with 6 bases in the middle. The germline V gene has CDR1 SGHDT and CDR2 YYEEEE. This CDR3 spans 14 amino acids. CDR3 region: CASSLELLNTEAFF. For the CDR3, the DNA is TGTGCCAGCAGCTTGGAACTGTTGAACACTGAAGCTTTCTTT.

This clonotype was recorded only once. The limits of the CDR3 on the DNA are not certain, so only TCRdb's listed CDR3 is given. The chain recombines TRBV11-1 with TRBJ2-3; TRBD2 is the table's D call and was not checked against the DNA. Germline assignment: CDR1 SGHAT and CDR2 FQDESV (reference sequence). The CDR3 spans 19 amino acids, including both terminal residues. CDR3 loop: CASSFYICSARLAGDTQYF.

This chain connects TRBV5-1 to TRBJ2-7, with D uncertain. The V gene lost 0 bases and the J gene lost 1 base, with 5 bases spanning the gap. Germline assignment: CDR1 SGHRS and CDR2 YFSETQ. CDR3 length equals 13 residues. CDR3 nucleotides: TGCGCCAGCAGCTTGGCTTTGTCCTACGAGCAGTACTTC. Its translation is CASSLALSYEQYF.

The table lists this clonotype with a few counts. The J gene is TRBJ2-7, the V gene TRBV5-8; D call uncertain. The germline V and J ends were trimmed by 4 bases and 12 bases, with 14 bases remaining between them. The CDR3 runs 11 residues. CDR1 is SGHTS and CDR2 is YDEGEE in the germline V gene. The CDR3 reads CASSTLSSPYF. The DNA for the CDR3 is TGTGCCAGCAGCACGTTGTCCTCGCCGTACTTC.

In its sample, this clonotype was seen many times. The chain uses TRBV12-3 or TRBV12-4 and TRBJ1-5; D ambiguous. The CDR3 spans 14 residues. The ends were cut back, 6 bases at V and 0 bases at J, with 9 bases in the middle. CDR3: CASRLQNSNQPQHF. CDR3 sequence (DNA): TGTGCCAGCAGACTACAGAATAGCAATCAGCCCCAGCATTTT.

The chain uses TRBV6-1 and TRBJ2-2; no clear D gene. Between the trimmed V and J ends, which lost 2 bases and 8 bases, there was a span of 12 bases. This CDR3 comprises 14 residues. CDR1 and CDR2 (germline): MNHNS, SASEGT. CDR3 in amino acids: CASSERPVVGELFF. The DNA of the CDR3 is TGTGCCAGCAGTGAAAGACCCGTAGTGGGGGAGCTGTTTTTT.